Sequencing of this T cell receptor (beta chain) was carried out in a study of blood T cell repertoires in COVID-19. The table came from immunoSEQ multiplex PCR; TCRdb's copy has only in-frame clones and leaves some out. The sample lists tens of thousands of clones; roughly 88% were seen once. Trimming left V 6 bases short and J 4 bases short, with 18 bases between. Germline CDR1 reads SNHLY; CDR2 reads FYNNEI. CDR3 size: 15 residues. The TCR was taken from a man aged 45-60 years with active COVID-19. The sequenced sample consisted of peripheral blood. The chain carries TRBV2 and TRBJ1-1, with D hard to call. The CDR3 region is CASRAEGLSGTEAFF. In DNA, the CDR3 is TGTGCCAGCAGGGCCGAGGGCCTATCCGGCACTGAAGCTTTCTTT.